This TCR beta chain came from a study of CXCR3-negative and CXCR3-positive naive CD8 T cells. The libraries of TRB cDNA were prepared using 5' RACE with UMI labels. TCRdb reprocessed the 5' RACE reads and keeps a single row for each CDR3 protein, giving no DNA. The sample has 4,500 to 6,000 distinct CDR3 sequences; the top ten hold just under 2%. In triplicate, each CD8+ T cell subset was sorted at under 350,000 cells per replicate. The study's findings and limits: Higher TRB CDR3 hydrophobicity marked CXCR3-positive naive cells relative to CXCR3-negative naive cells. Memory, not naive, CXCR3-negative and CXCR3-positive cells differed in TRBV-TRBJ usage.

The germline V gene encodes CDR1 DFQATT and CDR2 SNEGSKA (reference sequence). The CDR3 is 14 residues long. Remarks on this clonotype: What it binds is not known.

V is TRBV20-1 and J is TRBJ2-1. The specimen sequenced was naive CXCR3+ CD8+ T cells from blood. Subset denoted: CD45RO-CCR7+CD27+CD95- naive CD8+ T cells expressing CXCR3 (TNR3+). The receptor was derived from a human donor in good health. Some clones in this sample may be carry-over from other donors' samples. Here the CDR3 reads CSARDKAGFNEQFF.